Listed below are T cell receptor beta chains from one sample, sequenced in a study of glioma-infiltrating T cells. TCRdb re-derived calls from the multiplex PCR reads in MiXCR, one entry per CDR3 protein. The sample comprises roughly 200,000 distinct CDR3 sequences, roughly 32% of which are singletons, and 20% to 25% rests with the top ten. Sample: glioma tissue, nonneoplastic brain tissue, or PBMCs (not recorded which). These receptors came from a human donor with low-grade glioma or glioblastoma, undergoing nonglioma brain surgery, or in good health (not recorded which). CDR3s include the opening cysteine and the closing phenylalanine or tryptophan. Fields, in order: CDR3 DNA, CDR3 protein, V gene, clone size, J gene, D gene. A D gene is named only where the DNA matches it firmly. Size values are once, few and many counts, or a class for expanded clones, and some rows have none.

CDR3 DNA: TGCAGTGCTAGAGATATCACCCTAGGAGCCGAGGAAGATACGCAGTATTTT
CDR3 protein: CSARDITLGAEEDTQYF
V gene: TRBV20-1
clone size: many
J gene: TRBJ2-3
D gene: -

CDR3 DNA: TGTTCCAGCATTTTAACTCCAGGAGGGGCATTCATCTTCGCTGAATCTTTCTTT
CDR3 protein: CSSILTPGGAFIFAESFF
V gene: TRBV27
clone size: -
J gene: TRBJ1-1
D gene: -

CDR3 DNA: TGTGCCAGCAGCCTTGGCAACTACGAGCAGTACTTC
CDR3 protein: CASSLGNYEQYF
V gene: TRBV3-1
clone size: many
J gene: TRBJ2-7
D gene: -

CDR3 DNA: TGTGCCAGCAGCCACCCACGGGGGGTCGAGGCCTACAATGAGCAGTTCTTC
CDR3 protein: CASSHPRGVEAYNEQFF
V gene: TRBV12-3/TRBV12-4
clone size: once
J gene: TRBJ2-1
D gene: TRBD2

CDR3 DNA: TGTGCCAGCAGCTCCATCGGGGAAAATGAGCAGTTCTTC
CDR3 protein: CASSSIGENEQFF
V gene: TRBV7-9
clone size: many
J gene: TRBJ2-1
D gene: -

CDR3 DNA: TGCAGTGCTAGAGATCCTGGGGGGGGAAAGACCCAGTACTTC
CDR3 protein: CSARDPGGGKTQYF
V gene: TRBV20-1
clone size: many
J gene: TRBJ2-5
D gene: TRBD2

CDR3 DNA: TGTGCCAGCCGGACAGGGTTCCCCCACGGTCAGTACTTC
CDR3 protein: CASRTGFPHGQYF
V gene: TRBV6-1
clone size: -
J gene: TRBJ2-7
D gene: TRBD1

CDR3 DNA: TGTGCCAGCAGCTCTAACAGAGCCGGGACAGGGTTCGATTCACCCCTCCACTTT
CDR3 protein: CASSSNRAGTGFDSPLHF
V gene: TRBV7-9
clone size: -
J gene: TRBJ1-6
D gene: TRBD1

CDR3 DNA: TGTGCCAGCAGTGAAGTTCAGGGCTCCTACAATGAGCAGTTCTTC
CDR3 protein: CASSEVQGSYNEQFF
V gene: TRBV6-1
clone size: -
J gene: TRBJ2-1
D gene: -

CDR3 DNA: TGTGCCAGCAGCCCAACCCTCGGCGAGCAGTACTTC
CDR3 protein: CASSPTLGEQYF
V gene: TRBV28
clone size: many
J gene: TRBJ2-7
D gene: -

CDR3 DNA: TGTGCCACCAGCAGACCTGAGGTATATGGTGGTGAGCAGTTCTTC
CDR3 protein: CATSRPEVYGGEQFF
V gene: TRBV15
clone size: many
J gene: TRBJ2-1
D gene: -

CDR3 DNA: TGCGCCAGCCAAGGGGCAAGCGGGAGGTACGAGCAGTACTTC
CDR3 protein: CASQGASGRYEQYF
V gene: TRBV5-1
clone size: few
J gene: TRBJ2-7
D gene: TRBD2

CDR3 DNA: TGTGCCAGCAGCTTAGTCGCGGCCAAAGAGACCCAGTACTTC
CDR3 protein: CASSLVAAKETQYF
V gene: TRBV7-2
clone size: many
J gene: TRBJ2-5
D gene: -

CDR3 DNA: TGTGCCAGCAGCCCCTCCGGGGGGGACAATCAGCCCCAGCATTTT
CDR3 protein: CASSPSGGDNQPQHF
V gene: TRBV7-9
clone size: many
J gene: TRBJ1-5
D gene: -

CDR3 DNA: TGTGCCAGCAGCTCCTCACAGGGGCCCCAAGAGACCCAGTACTTC
CDR3 protein: CASSSSQGPQETQYF
V gene: TRBV9
clone size: few
J gene: TRBJ2-5
D gene: TRBD1

CDR3 DNA: TGCAGTGCTAGAGACGTCGGGGGACAGGGAAACACCGGGGAGCTGTTTTTT
CDR3 protein: CSARDVGGQGNTGELFF
V gene: TRBV20-1
clone size: many
J gene: TRBJ2-2
D gene: TRBD1

CDR3 DNA: TGTGCCAGCTCACTATTGACAGGGGTGAACACTGAAGCTTTCTTT
CDR3 protein: CASSLLTGVNTEAFF
V gene: TRBV18
clone size: many
J gene: TRBJ1-1
D gene: TRBD1

CDR3 DNA: TGTGCCAGCAGCTTAGTCTTTGGACTAGCGGGAGGGGCAAGTGAGCAGTTCTTC
CDR3 protein: CASSLVFGLAGGASEQFF
V gene: TRBV7-8
clone size: many
J gene: TRBJ2-1
D gene: TRBD2

CDR3 DNA: TGTGCCAGCAGTTTATCTACAGGCTATGGCTACACCTTC
CDR3 protein: CASSLSTGYGYTF
V gene: TRBV27
clone size: many
J gene: TRBJ1-2
D gene: -

CDR3 DNA: TGCGCCAGCAGCTTGAGGGCGGGAGTTATCGGTGAGCAGTTCTTC
CDR3 protein: CASSLRAGVIGEQFF
V gene: TRBV5-1
clone size: -
J gene: TRBJ2-1
D gene: TRBD2

CDR3 DNA: TGTGCCAGCAGTTTATGGCGGGGGAAAACAGAAGCTTTCTTT
CDR3 protein: CASSLWRGKTEAFF
V gene: TRBV28
clone size: -
J gene: TRBJ1-1
D gene: -

CDR3 DNA: TGTGCCAGCACATTCCCCACAGCGGGCGGAATAGCCTACAATGAGCAGTTGTTC
CDR3 protein: CASTFPTAGGIAYNEQLF
V gene: TRBV6-5
clone size: once
J gene: TRBJ2-1
D gene: -

CDR3 DNA: TGTGCCAGCAGTTTAGGGATGGGGGGCACTGAAGCTTTCTTT
CDR3 protein: CASSLGMGGTEAFF
V gene: TRBV28
clone size: many
J gene: TRBJ1-1
D gene: -

CDR3 DNA: TGTGCCAGCAGCCATGCCGGGACTAGCGGGGACGAGCAGTACTTC
CDR3 protein: CASSHAGTSGDEQYF
V gene: TRBV4-2
clone size: many
J gene: TRBJ2-7
D gene: TRBD2

CDR3 DNA: TGTGCTAGTGGTGACAGGGGGCGGCCCTCCTACAATGAGCAGTTCTTC
CDR3 protein: CASGDRGRPSYNEQFF
V gene: TRBV12-5
clone size: -
J gene: TRBJ2-1
D gene: TRBD1

CDR3 DNA: TGCAGCGTCCGGGGGTTCGATGAAAAACTGTTTTTT
CDR3 protein: CSVRGFDEKLFF
V gene: TRBV29-1
clone size: few
J gene: TRBJ1-4
D gene: -

CDR3 DNA: TGTGCCAGCAGCGTAGAGATCGGTCAACAAGAGACCCAGTACTTC
CDR3 protein: CASSVEIGQQETQYF
V gene: TRBV9
clone size: -
J gene: TRBJ2-5
D gene: -

CDR3 DNA: TGCGCCAGCAGCTTGGACCAGAGGGGGATATACGAGCAGTACTTC
CDR3 protein: CASSLDQRGIYEQYF
V gene: TRBV5-1
clone size: -
J gene: TRBJ2-7
D gene: -

CDR3 DNA: TGTGCCAGCAGCTTAGACGGGAGGGCCGCGGGGCAGTACTTC
CDR3 protein: CASSLDGRAAGQYF
V gene: TRBV7-2
clone size: -
J gene: TRBJ2-7
D gene: TRBD2

CDR3 DNA: TGTGCCAGCAGTACGGGGACTAGACAAGAGACCCAGTACTTC
CDR3 protein: CASSTGTRQETQYF
V gene: TRBV12-3/TRBV12-4
clone size: many
J gene: TRBJ2-5
D gene: TRBD2

CDR3 DNA: TGTGCCAGTAGCGTACTGGGGCGCGGGGTATTCTTT
CDR3 protein: CASSVLGRGVFF
V gene: TRBV19
clone size: few
J gene: TRBJ1-1
D gene: -

CDR3 DNA: TGTGCCAGCAGTGCGGGACAGGGGGCCGAGCAGTACTTC
CDR3 protein: CASSAGQGAEQYF
V gene: TRBV12-3/TRBV12-4
clone size: few
J gene: TRBJ2-7
D gene: TRBD1

CDR3 DNA: TGTGCCAGCAGGGTTCAGGGGAGGACTGAAGCTTTCTTT
CDR3 protein: CASRVQGRTEAFF
V gene: TRBV6-1
clone size: many
J gene: TRBJ1-1
D gene: -

CDR3 DNA: TGTGCCAGCAGTTACGACCCCCTAGCGGGAGGGTCAGATACGCAGTATTTT
CDR3 protein: CASSYDPLAGGSDTQYF
V gene: TRBV6-5
clone size: many
J gene: TRBJ2-3
D gene: TRBD2

CDR3 DNA: TGTGCCAGCAGAGTCCCCAGCGGAGAGCAGTTCTTC
CDR3 protein: CASRVPSGEQFF
V gene: TRBV12-3/TRBV12-4
clone size: many
J gene: TRBJ2-1
D gene: -

CDR3 DNA: TGTGCCATCAGTGAGGGGGTGGGGAGCAATCAGCCCCAGCATTTT
CDR3 protein: CAISEGVGSNQPQHF
V gene: TRBV6-2/TRBV6-3
clone size: -
J gene: TRBJ1-5
D gene: -

CDR3 DNA: TGTGCCAGCAGCCAAGTTCGAAAGGGTACCGAGCAGTACTTC
CDR3 protein: CASSQVRKGTEQYF
V gene: TRBV3-1
clone size: -
J gene: TRBJ2-7
D gene: -

CDR3 DNA: TGTGCCAGTAGTATAATAGGCCTTTCCGAAAAACTGTTTTTT
CDR3 protein: CASSIIGLSEKLFF
V gene: TRBV19
clone size: -
J gene: TRBJ1-4
D gene: -

CDR3 DNA: TGTGCCAGCAGCGTGATGGGTGACGGAAATATCTACGAGCAGTACTTC
CDR3 protein: CASSVMGDGNIYEQYF
V gene: TRBV9
clone size: -
J gene: TRBJ2-7
D gene: -

CDR3 DNA: TGTGCCAGCAGCCGGACAGGCGCCCTGAACACTGAAGCTTTCTTT
CDR3 protein: CASSRTGALNTEAFF
V gene: TRBV7-2
clone size: many
J gene: TRBJ1-1
D gene: TRBD1

CDR3 DNA: TGTGCCAGCAGCGCCGGACTAGCGGGGTACTCCTACGAGCAGTACTTC
CDR3 protein: CASSAGLAGYSYEQYF
V gene: TRBV27
clone size: -
J gene: TRBJ2-7
D gene: TRBD2